The present T cell receptor beta chain was sequenced within a study of T cell responses to AZD1222 COVID-19 vaccine. Study-level information: Some second doses came at about 4 weeks and others at about 12 weeks; these were pooled.

Broader study findings: A rise in Spike-specific TCR breadth and depth followed two AZD1222 doses. Seropositive status at baseline applied to only six AZD1222 recipients. The sample set comprised mostly white British donors with more females, and clonal diversity was possibly underestimated.

Comment on this clone: The antigen is unknown.

This CDR3 is built from 15 residues. Germline CDR1 MNHEY, CDR2 SVGAGI. Trimming removed 5 bases at V and 1 base at J, with 14 bases between. Profiling relied on immunoSEQ multiplex PCR, and the TCRdb table lists in-frame clones only, not all of them. This sample has 80,000 to 100,000 clones, with about 86% found just once. The source is an adult in good health. The rearrangement uses TRBV6-5 and TRBJ1-1; maybe TRBD1 (6 bases). The sequences come from peripheral blood, collected on day 0 of AZD1222 vaccination. In DNA, the CDR3 is TGTGCCAGCAGTAACCTCGGGGGGGCGAACACTGAAGCTTTCTTT. It yields the protein CASSNLGGANTEAFF.